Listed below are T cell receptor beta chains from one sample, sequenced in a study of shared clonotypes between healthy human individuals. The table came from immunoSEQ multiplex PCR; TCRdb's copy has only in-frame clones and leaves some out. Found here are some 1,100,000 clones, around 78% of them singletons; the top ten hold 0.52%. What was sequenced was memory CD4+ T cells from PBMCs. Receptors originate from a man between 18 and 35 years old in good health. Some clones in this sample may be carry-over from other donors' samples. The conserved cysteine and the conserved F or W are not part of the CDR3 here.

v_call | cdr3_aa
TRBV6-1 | ASRPTGSSGNTIY
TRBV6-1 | ASSVLRTRTYEQY
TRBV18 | ASAQGAGTNEKLF
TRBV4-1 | ASSQMTGGVYGYT
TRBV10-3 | AISGSGLNYGYT
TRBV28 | ASSFSGRADTGELF
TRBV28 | ASTDRDTQY
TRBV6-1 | ASSERGVSNQPQH
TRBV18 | ASSPNRENTIY
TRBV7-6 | ASSLEYSSETQY
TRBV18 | ASSPRSVGGENTEAF
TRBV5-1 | ASSGGSGQPQH
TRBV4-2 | ASSPYYGLNTGELF
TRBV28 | ASSPPGLSNYEQY
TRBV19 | ASSRDNNYGYT
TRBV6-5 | ASIPDLNTGELF
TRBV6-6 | ASSYSDGKGQPQH
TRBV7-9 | ASSLNAGLLNEQY
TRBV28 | ASIRPGGGQTQY
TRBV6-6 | ASRPHTLGEQF
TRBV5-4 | ASSLRYSYEQY
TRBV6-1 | ASSEEAGFEQY
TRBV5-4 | ASSFFGEKGEYEQY
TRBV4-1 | ASSPALGEKLF
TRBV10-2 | ASSRGSGQETQY
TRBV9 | ASSEDRSTEAF
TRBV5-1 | ASSSEIRFRPDEQY
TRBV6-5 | ASSSPARGSPDTQY
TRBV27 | ASRGGEAF
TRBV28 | ASSLFPGSSGNTIY
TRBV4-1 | ASSRLAGVYQETQY
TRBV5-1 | ASSLGGKSSYEQY
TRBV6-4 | ASSTLRGNEQF
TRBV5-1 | ARNLHPSTDTQY
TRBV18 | ASSYQGSSTDTQY
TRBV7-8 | ASSLLSGWDSNQPQH
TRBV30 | AWRVELTQY
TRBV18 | ASSPSRGGQNTEAF
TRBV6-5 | ASSSGRGGHYEQY
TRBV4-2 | ASSQRSDTQY
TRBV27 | ASSLAGQGSGNTIY
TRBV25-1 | ASSGAGTLGGELF
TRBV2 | ASTRGQGPDIQY
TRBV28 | ASSSFLLLAF
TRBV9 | ASSVDGGAYGYT
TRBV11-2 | ASSSSGTSGWSYEQY